The rows below give T cell receptor beta chains drawn from one sample of a study of identical twins. TCRdb used MiXCR to reprocess the 5' RACE reads, holding one entry per CDR3 protein. The sample lists some 790,000 distinct CDR3 sequences, around a sixth occurring once. The same specimen was also included in a second study, on T cells expressing NK-cell markers.

The sequencing sample was made of PBMCs. Receptors originate from a young woman in good health. CDR3s include the opening cysteine and the closing phenylalanine or tryptophan. A D gene is named only where the DNA matches it firmly. Only part of the rows carry a size: once, few, many, or a class if the clone is expanded.

CDR3nt: TGCGCCAGCAGCCAAGCAATCCATCAGAGGGGGTACTACGAGCAGTACTTC
CDR3aa: CASSQAIHQRGYYEQYF
abundance: few
d_gene: -
j_gene: TRBJ2-7
v_gene: TRBV4-3

CDR3nt: TGTGCCAGCTCACTCACGTATGAGACCCAGTACTTC
CDR3aa: CASSLTYETQYF
abundance: -
d_gene: -
j_gene: TRBJ2-5
v_gene: TRBV18

CDR3nt: TGTGCCAGCAGTTTGCGCGGGAGTGTTTACGAGCAGTACTTC
CDR3aa: CASSLRGSVYEQYF
abundance: few
d_gene: TRBD2
j_gene: TRBJ2-7
v_gene: TRBV12-3/TRBV12-4

CDR3nt: TGCAGTGCTTCGGACGGATACAATCAGCCCCAGCATTTT
CDR3aa: CSASDGYNQPQHF
abundance: -
d_gene: -
j_gene: TRBJ1-5
v_gene: TRBV20-1

CDR3nt: TGTGCCAGCAGCAAAGAAAGAAGGACAAATTCCCCAGAGACCCAGTACTTC
CDR3aa: CASSKERRTNSPETQYF
abundance: -
d_gene: -
j_gene: TRBJ2-5
v_gene: TRBV21-1

CDR3nt: TGCGCCAGCAGAAAAAGACTAGCGGGGGACACCGGGGAGCTGTTTTTT
CDR3aa: CASRKRLAGDTGELFF
abundance: few
d_gene: TRBD2
j_gene: TRBJ2-2
v_gene: TRBV4-3

CDR3nt: TGTGCCAGCAGTTTATTGGTGGGGTCGGGCACCGGGGAGCTGTTTTTT
CDR3aa: CASSLLVGSGTGELFF
abundance: few
d_gene: -
j_gene: TRBJ2-2
v_gene: TRBV27

CDR3nt: TGCGCCAGCAACAGGGGCCTCGGCAACACAGATACGCAGTATTTT
CDR3aa: CASNRGLGNTDTQYF
abundance: -
d_gene: TRBD1
j_gene: TRBJ2-3
v_gene: TRBV5-1

CDR3nt: TGTGCCATCACCCCTGCGTGGCTAGCGGAGAACAATGAGCAGTTCTTC
CDR3aa: CAITPAWLAENNEQFF
abundance: few
d_gene: TRBD2
j_gene: TRBJ2-1
v_gene: TRBV10-3

CDR3nt: TGTGCCAGCAGCGGGCGGCGCTTCAATGAGCAGTTCTTC
CDR3aa: CASSGRRFNEQFF
abundance: -
d_gene: -
j_gene: TRBJ2-1
v_gene: TRBV7-9